Reported below is one TCR beta chain. Its antigen is currently unknown. These data come from a study of blood T cells in healthy people across ages. Notes on the study in general: Because donor CMV status was unknown, expanded clonotype changes were possibly confounded. Among T cells, TCR beta diversity per million cells dropped roughly linearly as age rose. Fewer expanded clones and more diversity marked long-lived versus aged donors.

The V and J ends lost 3 bases and 5 bases respectively, with 7 bases between them. This CDR3 contains 11 residues. Per the germline V gene, CDR1 is SQVTM and CDR2 is ANQGSEA. Next came a second PCR, run for 7 to 11 cycles, which used a sample-barcoded 5' primer along with a J-beta primer mix. Every molecule of cDNA carried a tag from a template-switch adaptor with 12 random nucleotides. TCRdb itself ran the 5' RACE reads through MiXCR, one entry per CDR3 protein. This sample has 550,000 to 800,000 distinct CDR3 sequences; more than 20% occur once, and the top ten carry roughly 3.6%. The source of this sequence is a man aged 65 to 85 in good health. The sample was blood. The rearrangement uses TRBV29-1 and TRBJ2-5, with D perhaps TRBD2 (6 bases). The CDR3, as DNA: TGCAGCGTTGACCTAGCGGAGACCCAGTACTTC. Protein sequence: CSVDLAETQYF.